This entry describes one T cell receptor (beta chain). The antigen remains unidentified. These data belong to a study of response to subunit inactivated influenza vaccine. One entry per CDR3 protein, called by TCRdb with MiXCR from the RT-PCR reads. The data contain roughly 760,000 distinct CDR3 sequences, 21% of them singletons. Study conclusions and caveats: Few additional T cells are recruited per seasonal influenza vaccination, authors suggested.

Trimming took 3 bases from V and 4 from J, leaving 16 bases between them. This CDR3 region has 14 residues. Germline-derived CDR1 and CDR2 are GTSNPN and SVGIG (reference sequence). This clonotype was obtained from a man between 45 and 60 years old who received an inactivated influenza vaccine. This chain links TRBV30 with TRBJ2-7; D might be TRBD1 (6 bases). Source: PBMCs from blood, taken roughly 5 days after vaccination. CDR3 sequence: CAWRFRDTVYEQYF. The CDR3 nucleotides read TGTGCCTGGAGGTTCCGGGACACGGTTTACGAGCAGTACTTC.